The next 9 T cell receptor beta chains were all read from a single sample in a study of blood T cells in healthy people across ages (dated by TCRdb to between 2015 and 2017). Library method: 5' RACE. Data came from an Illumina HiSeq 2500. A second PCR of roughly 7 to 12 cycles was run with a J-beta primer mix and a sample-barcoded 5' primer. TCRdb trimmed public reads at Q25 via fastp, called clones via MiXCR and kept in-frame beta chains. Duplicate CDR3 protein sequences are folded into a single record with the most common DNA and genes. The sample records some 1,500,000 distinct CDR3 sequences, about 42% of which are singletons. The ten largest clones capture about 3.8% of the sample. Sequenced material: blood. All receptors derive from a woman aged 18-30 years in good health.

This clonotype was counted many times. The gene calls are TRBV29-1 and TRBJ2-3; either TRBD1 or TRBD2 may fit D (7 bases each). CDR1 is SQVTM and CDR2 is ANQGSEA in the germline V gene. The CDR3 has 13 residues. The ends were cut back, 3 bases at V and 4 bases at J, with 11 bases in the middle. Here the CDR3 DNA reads TGCAGCGTTGAGGGAGGGGGCTCAGATACGCAGTATTTT. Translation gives CSVEGGGSDTQYF.

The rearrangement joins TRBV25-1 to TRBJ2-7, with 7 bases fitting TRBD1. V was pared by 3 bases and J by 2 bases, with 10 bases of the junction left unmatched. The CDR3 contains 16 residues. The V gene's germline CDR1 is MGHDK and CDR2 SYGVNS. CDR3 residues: CASSEGDRDRPYEQYF. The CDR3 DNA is TGTGCCAGCAGTGAGGGGGACCGGGACAGACCCTACGAGCAGTACTTC.

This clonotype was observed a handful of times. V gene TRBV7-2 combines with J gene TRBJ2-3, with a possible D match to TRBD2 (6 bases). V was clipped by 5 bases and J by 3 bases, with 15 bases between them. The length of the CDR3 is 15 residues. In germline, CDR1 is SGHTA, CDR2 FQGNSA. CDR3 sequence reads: CASSPGGVGTDTQYF. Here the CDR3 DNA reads TGTGCCAGCAGCCCCGGAGGGGTGGGTACAGATACGCAGTATTTT.

The DNA for the CDR3 is TGTGCCAGCAGCCAAGATCAGCAGGGACCCTATGGCTACACCTTC. It specifies CASSQDQQGPYGYTF. The V and J genes are TRBV4-2 and TRBJ1-2, with D maybe TRBD1 (5 bases). The CDR3 is 15 amino acids. V lost 0 bases and J lost 4, with 12 bases in between. Germline CDR1 reads LGHNA; CDR2 reads YNFKEQ.

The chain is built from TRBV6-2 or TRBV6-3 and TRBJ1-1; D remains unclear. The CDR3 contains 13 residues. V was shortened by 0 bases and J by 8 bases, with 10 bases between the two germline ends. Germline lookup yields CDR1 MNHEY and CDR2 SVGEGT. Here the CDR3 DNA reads TGTGCCAGCAGTTACTCGCTAGCCCCAGAAGCTTTCTTT. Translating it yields CASSYSLAPEAFF.

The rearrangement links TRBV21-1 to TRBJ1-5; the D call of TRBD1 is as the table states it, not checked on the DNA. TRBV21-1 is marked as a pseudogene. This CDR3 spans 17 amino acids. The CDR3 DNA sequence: TGTGCCAGCAGCTCCCGGGACAGGGAAAGATCGAATCAGCCCCAGCATTTT. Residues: CASSSRDRERSNQPQHF.

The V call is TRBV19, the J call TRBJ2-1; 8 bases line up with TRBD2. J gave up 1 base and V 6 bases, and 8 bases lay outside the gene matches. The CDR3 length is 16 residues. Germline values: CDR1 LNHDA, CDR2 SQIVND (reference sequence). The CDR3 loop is CASRELADPSYNEQFF. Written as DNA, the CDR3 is TGTGCCAGTAGAGAACTAGCGGACCCTTCCTACAATGAGCAGTTCTTC.

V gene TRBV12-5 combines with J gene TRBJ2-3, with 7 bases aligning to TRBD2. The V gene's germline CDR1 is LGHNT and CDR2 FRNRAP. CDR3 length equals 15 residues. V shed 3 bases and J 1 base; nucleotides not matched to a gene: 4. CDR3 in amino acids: CASGFSGSGTDTQYF. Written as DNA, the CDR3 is TGTGCTAGTGGTTTTAGCGGGTCCGGCACAGATACGCAGTATTTT.

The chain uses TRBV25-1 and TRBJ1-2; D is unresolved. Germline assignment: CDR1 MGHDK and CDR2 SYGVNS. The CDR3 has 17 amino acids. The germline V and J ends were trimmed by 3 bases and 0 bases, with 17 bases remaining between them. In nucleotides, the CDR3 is TGTGCCAGCAGTGACACCCCTCCCGGCCGAGCTAACTATGGCTACACCTTC. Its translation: CASSDTPPGRANYGYTF.